The 10 T cell receptor beta chains in this list originate from one sample, sequenced in a study of cytomegalovirus exposure and HLA in healthy donors. It was with 60 Vbeta and 13 Jbeta primers that the PCR ran. The protocol was immunoSEQ multiplex PCR, while the TCRdb copy is restricted to in-frame clones and leaves out a portion. The sample yields approximately 130,000 clones, around 77% seen once. Sequencing used PBMCs. Receptors were obtained from a woman between 50 and 59 years old in good health and CMV-seronegative.

The V call is TRBV29-1, the J call TRBJ1-4; the D gene is possibly TRBD1 (5 bases). V lost 6 bases to trimming and J lost 8 bases, with 19 bases between them. Germline values: CDR1 SQVTM, CDR2 ANQGSEA. The CDR3 loop spans 14 amino acids. CDR3 protein: CSVAETGLGEKLFF. CDR3 bases: TGCAGCGTGGCCGAAACAGGTTTGGGAGAAAAACTGTTTTTT.

V gene TRBV6-6 combines with J gene TRBJ2-5; D ambiguous. V lost 0 bases, J lost 2 bases, and 10 bases lay in between. The CDR3 extends over 15 amino acids. CDR1 MNHNY and CDR2 SVGAGI come from the germline V gene (reference sequence). The CDR3 spells CASSYSRQAQETQYF. The CDR3 bases are TGTGCCAGCAGTTACTCACGGCAGGCTCAAGAGACCCAGTACTTC.

The rearrangement uses TRBV5-6 and TRBJ1-5; TRBD1 aligns across 7 bases. The V gene's germline CDR1 is SGHDT and CDR2 YYEEEE. Losses at the gene ends were 6 bases for V and 4 bases for J; bases not matched to a gene: 19. The CDR3 is 18 residues long. CDR3 nucleotide sequence: TGTGCCAGCACGTCCGGGGGAACAGGGGCGGTAGGGAATCAGCCCCAGCATTTT. This encodes CASTSGGTGAVGNQPQHF.

This chain joins TRBV28 and TRBJ2-7, with D possibly matching TRBD1 (6 bases). V was trimmed by 6 bases and J by 1 base, leaving 13 bases between them. CDR3 length equals 14 residues. In germline, CDR1 is MDHEN, CDR2 SYDVKM. CDR3 DNA sequence: TGTGCCAGCAGGTTAGGGGACATATCCTACGAGCAGTACTTC. Its translation: CASRLGDISYEQYF.

The rearrangement uses TRBV14 and TRBJ1-2; D is undetermined. V was clipped by 3 bases and J by 8 bases, with 16 bases between them. CDR1 is SGHDN and CDR2 is FVKESK in the germline V gene. This CDR3 is built from 14 residues. CDR3 coding DNA: TGTGCCAGCAGCCAGCTGCCCGAGTACAGAGGCTACACCTTC. Encoded protein: CASSQLPEYRGYTF.

This clone was seen only once. V usage is TRBV7-2 and J usage is TRBJ1-1, with 7 bases fitting TRBD1. V dropped 1 base and J dropped 0; count of bases not matched to a gene: 5. There are 16 residues in the CDR3. Germline lookup yields CDR1 SGHTA and CDR2 FQGNSA. CDR3 amino acids: CASSLEPDRVNTEAFF. The DNA for the CDR3 is TGTGCCAGCAGCTTAGAACCCGACAGGGTGAACACTGAAGCTTTCTTT.

This sequence joins TRBV18 and TRBJ1-1; D gene ambiguous. V was pared by 2 bases and J by 4 bases, with 17 bases between. This CDR3 has 16 residues. Germline CDR1 KGHSH, CDR2 LQKENI. In DNA form, the CDR3 reads TGTGCCAGCTCACCAAGGACGGACTTATCGGGCACTGAAGCTTTCTTT. Its protein product is CASSPRTDLSGTEAFF.

The sample holds one count of this clone. The chain combines TRBV7-9 with TRBJ2-7, with 15 bases aligning to TRBD2. There are 16 residues in the CDR3. In germline, CDR1 is SEHNR, CDR2 FQNEAQ (reference sequence). V shed 5 bases and J 4 bases; nucleotides not matched to a gene: 6. The DNA of the CDR3 is TGTGCCAGCAGCGAAGGACTAGCGGGAGGGCCTTACGAGCAGTACGTC. This codes for CASSEGLAGGPYEQYV.

There are a few counts of this clone. The chain links TRBV5-6 to TRBJ2-3; D ambiguous. This CDR3 is 15 amino acids long. Trimming removed 1 base from V and 1 base from J, with 10 bases in between. Germline CDR1 SGHDT, CDR2 YYEEEE. The CDR3 reads CASSLLRSGTDTQYF. The CDR3 DNA reads as TGTGCCAGCAGCTTGCTGAGATCGGGCACAGATACGCAGTATTTT. Together with reference TRBV5-6 and TRBJ2-3, the CDR3 gives the full variable domain: DAGVTQSPTHLIKTRGQQVTLRCSPKSGHDTVSWYQQALGQGPQFIFQYYEEEERQRGNFPDRFSGHQFPNYSSELNVNALLLGDSALYLCASSLLRSGTDTQYFGPGTRLTVL.

V is TRBV19 and J is TRBJ2-3; D unclear. CDR1 is LNHDA and CDR2 is SQIVND in the germline V gene (reference sequence). V shed 3 bases and J shed 0 bases, with 10 bases lying between them. The length of the CDR3 is 15 residues. The CDR3 sequence: CASSIFTTSTDTQYF. CDR3 bases: TGTGCCAGTAGTATTTTCACTACCAGCACAGATACGCAGTATTTT.